This T cell receptor beta chain is drawn from a study of OX40 agonist ivuxolimab in advanced cancers. Study overall: Patients assigned to dose escalation were diagnosed with hepatocellular carcinoma, melanoma, renal cell or head and neck cancer.

The protocol was immunoSEQ multiplex PCR, while the TCRdb copy is restricted to in-frame clones and leaves out a portion. The sample contains more than 30,000 clones, over 85% of which appear only once. This specimen was CD4+ or CD8+ T cells sorted from blood, taken in a trial of the OX40 agonist ivuxolimab. The receptor's source is an adult with an advanced solid tumor such as melanoma, head and neck, liver or kidney cancer.

CDR3: CASRPRTGAIYGYTF. The CDR3 coding sequence is TGTGCCAGCAGACCTAGGACAGGGGCCATCTATGGCTACACCTTC. This chain joins TRBV6-5 and TRBJ1-2; 9 bases fit TRBD1. This CDR3 comprises 15 residues. Germline V gives CDR1 MNHEY, CDR2 SVGAGI. Trimming removed 6 bases from V and 4 bases from J; junction bases left unmatched: 9.